This TCR beta chain appears in the sequencing data of a study of T-cell memory formation after mild COVID-19. Looking at the study overall: TCR clustering was largely donor specific.

Trimming removed 5 bases from V and 5 bases from J, with 18 bases in between. The germline CDR1 and CDR2 sequences are SEHNR and FQNEAQ (reference sequence). The CDR3 length is 15 residues. Employing constant-segment primers, 5'RACE generated TCR alpha and TCR beta cDNA libraries bearing sample barcodes and UMIs. TCRdb used MiXCR to reprocess the 5' RACE reads, holding one entry per CDR3 protein. This sample has 160,000 or so distinct CDR3 sequences; 30% to 35% occur once, and the top ten carry more than 10%. This clonotype was detected once. This TCR came from an adult woman who had mild COVID-19 (a few samples of this study predate the infection). Cell type and time point are not known. Material: PBMCs or a T cell subset sorted from them (not recorded which). The chain has TRBV7-9 and TRBJ1-1, with D possibly being TRBD1 (6 bases). CDR3 nucleotides: TGTGCCAGCAGCCACAACCTCAGGGGCAGTACTGAAGCTTTCTTT. It yields the protein CASSHNLRGSTEAFF.